This T cell receptor beta chain was documented in a study of CD8+CD57+ T cells in acquired aplastic anemia (dated by TCRdb to the late 2010s). General notes on the study: Extracted DNA from sorted CD4+ and CD8+ cells averaged around 3.5 ug, ranging from about 0.17 to 27.4 ug. CD8+CD57+ expansion was defined as frequency above the mean frequency observed in healthy subjects.

Results the study describes overall, beyond this receptor: Between patients and healthy controls, no significant difference in CD8+ Simpson's diversity was found (P=0.060). Approximately 31 CD8+ CDR3 sequences were found in both patients and controls but appeared to be highly expressed in patients and within the immunodominant clones of the patients.

Comment on this clonotype: Its binding antigen is unknown. No much larger clone is present one base from it, and per-base qualities are unavailable.

Patients chosen for sequencing had shown expansion of CD8+CD57+ cells by flow cytometry. Every patient had severe acquired aplastic anemia, diagnosed using the International Study of Aplastic Anemia and Agranulocytosis and Camitta criteria. At the time blood was sampled, none of the patients had received any therapy. In the study, sorted CD4+ and CD8+ blood T cells from patients with severe aplastic anemia and from healthy subjects underwent deep sequencing of TCR repertoires. In the USA, patient enrollment took place under clinicaltrials.gov protocols 00001620, 01623167, 00001397, 00071045, 00081523 and 00961064. Ficoll-Paque density gradient centrifugation was used to isolate peripheral blood mononuclear cells. Before DNA extraction, CD4+ and CD8+ T cells were sorted with FACS or magnetic beads. In the germline V gene (reference sequence), CDR1 corresponds to SEHNR and CDR2 to FQNEAQ. V is shortened by 5 bases, J by 4 bases, and the region joining them spans 16 bases. The CDR3 runs 15 residues from the cysteine to the phenylalanine. CDR3 DNA is the only sequence kept; it has 45 bases, read in frame from the first base.

Genomic DNA served as template for TCR beta VDJ combination and CDR3 sequence profiling. An Illumina HiSeq 2000 was used for TCR repertoire sequencing. In the paper's pipeline: TRBV/TRBJ rearrangement plots, CDR3 size and DJ length profiles, and Simpson's diversity index were used to evaluate the repertoires. The most abundant DNA sequence in the deep sequencing data was taken as the immunodominant clone. CDR3 amino acid sequences were checked for sharing between subjects and were compared against published repertoires and the VDJdb database. The public reads were run again by TCRdb, first through fastp at Q25 and then through MiXCR, and only productive beta chains were kept. Each entry is one CDR3 protein sequence, shown with its most common DNA and genes. The V and J calls were not made by the authors but by TCRdb's processing. The sample contains 150,000 to 200,000 distinct CDR3 sequences, around 75% of them found a single time. Around 45% of the sample is taken by the ten largest.

Sequenced: sorted CD4+, CD8+, or CD8+CD57+ T cells (not recorded which) from PBMCs. The sequence links TRBV7-9 to TRBJ2-3; no D segment can be confidently identified. The TCR originated in a human donor with aplastic anemia. The CDR3 reads as follows: CASSKTKKGADTQYF. The DNA sequence is as follows: TGTGCCAGCAGCAAAACCAAAAAGGGCGCAGATACGCAGTATTTT.